The table lists the clone carrying this T cell receptor (beta chain) with a few counts. This sample is drawn from a study of blood T cells in healthy people across ages. Study details: When template switching was applied, about one barcoded beta molecule was captured per two T cells.

A second PCR, run for roughly 7 to 11 cycles, used a sample-barcoded 5' primer plus a J-beta primer mix. Researchers report that a template-switch adaptor with 12 random nucleotides tagged each cDNA molecule. Via MiXCR, TCRdb re-called the 5' RACE reads, giving one row per CDR3 protein. Of roughly 500,000 distinct CDR3 sequences listed, roughly 29% are singletons. CDR3 length: 14 amino acids. CDR1 is SGHTA and CDR2 is FQGNSA in the germline V gene. Trimming took off 0 bases at V and 7 bases at J, with 12 bases between the two ends. Individuals who donated were healthy Caucasians from Russia aged about 6 to 95.

The chain uses TRBV7-2 and TRBJ1-2, with D hard to call. The source of this sequence is a woman in her 70s in good health. Material: blood. The DNA for the CDR3 is TGTGCCAGCAGCTTAGCTGTAAAGGCATCTGGCTACACCTTC. Translating it yields CASSLAVKASGYTF.